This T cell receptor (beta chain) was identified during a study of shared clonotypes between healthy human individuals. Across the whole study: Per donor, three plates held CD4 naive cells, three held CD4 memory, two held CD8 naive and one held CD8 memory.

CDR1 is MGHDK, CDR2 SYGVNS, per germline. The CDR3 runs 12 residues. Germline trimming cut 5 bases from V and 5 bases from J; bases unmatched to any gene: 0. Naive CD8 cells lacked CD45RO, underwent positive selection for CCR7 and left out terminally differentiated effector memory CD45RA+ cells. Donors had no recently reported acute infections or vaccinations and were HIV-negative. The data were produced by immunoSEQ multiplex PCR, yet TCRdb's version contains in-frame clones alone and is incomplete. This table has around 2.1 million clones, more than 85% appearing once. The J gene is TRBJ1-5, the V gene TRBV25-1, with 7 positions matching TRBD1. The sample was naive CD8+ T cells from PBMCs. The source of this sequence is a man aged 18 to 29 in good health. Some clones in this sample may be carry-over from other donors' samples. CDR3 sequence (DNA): TGTGCCAGCAGTCAGGGGGATCAGCCCCAGCATTTT. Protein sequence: CASSQGDQPQHF.